The TCR beta chain described here comes from a study of blood T cell repertoires in COVID-19 (dated by TCRdb to the early 2020s). For context, the study as a whole: Samples from collaborators originated in the United States, Italy and Spain and spanned both the acute and convalescent phases of COVID-19. The prospective study material was composed of cDNA or gDNA derived from T cells, B-cell-depleted T cells, or PBMCs. Subjects who had been exposed to COVID-19, were actively infected with it, or had recovered from it provided the deeply sampled blood TCRbeta repertoires that made up the dataset. A freely available public database, intended as a resource for researchers studying the immune response to SARS-CoV-2, is where the repertoires were released. The samples were drawn from two sources: the first 160 participants of the ongoing ImmuneRACE study, and 1,200 or so subjects contributed by 6 global collaborators. Nearly every sample came with metadata listing a de-identified subject ID, COVID-19 status, age in years and sex. Where available, HLA class I and class II types were obtained from metadata supplied by the sample provider rather than from assay-based typing. Summary of the overall study and its limitations: The quantity of clinical and demographic metadata differed by source and by participant and was supplied without curation.

Including the terminal cysteine and phenylalanine, the CDR3 comprises 16 residues. Left in the record is the CDR3 DNA by itself, 48 bases read in frame from the first base. Per the germline V gene, LGHNA is the CDR1 and YNFKEQ is the CDR2. Relative to germline, V is 4 bases shorter and J is 2 bases shorter, with 17 bases between their ends. The immunoSEQ Assay, a bias-controlled multiplex PCR, was used to amplify TCRbeta CDR3 regions from genomic DNA. The original pipeline was this. Within the assay, amplification of reference gene primers was used to estimate how many nucleated cells each sample contained. To quantify the absolute abundance of each unique TCRbeta CDR3 rearrangement, sequence reads were collapsed and filtered. For each sample, productive Simpson clonality was calculated by taking the square root of Simpson's diversity index across productive rearrangements. TCRdb stores this immuneACCESS table with in-frame sequences only. Part of the clones is absent; in the studies checked, under half of the shortfall reflects unresolved V genes, and no reason is known for the rest. The DNA was the basis for D and trimming; V, J and clone size are from that table. The sample records around 250,000 clones, roughly 80% of which are singletons. The ten largest clones represent 4.1% of the sample.

This clone has just one count. Its binding antigen is unknown. Base-call qualities are not available, and no considerably larger clone is one nucleotide away. Participants in the prospective study were aged about 18 to 95 years, lived in 20 to 25 United States geographic areas, and enrolled through a virtual design. In the prospective study, cohorts were assigned on the basis of participant-reported clinical history obtained from a screening survey and a study questionnaire. Each participant in the prospective study had whole blood, serum and a nasopharyngeal or oropharyngeal swab collected by mobile phlebotomists. Additional blood draws and questionnaires over an approximately 2-month period could optionally be provided by prospective study participants. Before DNA extraction, blood samples from the prospective study were shipped at room temperature or frozen.

The chain links TRBV4-2 with TRBJ1-1; perhaps TRBD1 is the D gene, with 5 bases matching. This TCR was sampled from a man aged 30 to 45 with acute COVID-19. The sequenced sample was PBMCs or T cells enriched from blood (not recorded which). The CDR3 protein: CASSPSGAVVNTEAFF. In nucleotides, the sequence is TGTGCCAGCAGCCCCAGCGGGGCAGTTGTAAACACTGAAGCTTTCTTT.